A single sample gave rise to the 14 T cell receptor beta chains below, sequenced in a study of blood T cell repertoires in COVID-19. Sequencing used immunoSEQ multiplex PCR; TCRdb keeps in-frame clones, though not all of them. The data contain approximately 170,000 clones, 83% of them singletons. Sequenced material: peripheral blood. The origin of the receptors is an elderly woman with acute or convalescent COVID-19.

The chain recombines TRBV12-3 or TRBV12-4 with TRBJ1-1; 7 nucleotides line up with TRBD1. The CDR3 is 12 residues long. J was trimmed by 5 bases and V by 7 bases; bases with no gene match: 4. The CDR3 DNA is TGTGCCAGCACCTTACAGGGGACTGAAGCTTTCTTT. Translated: CASTLQGTEAFF.

This clone was seen a single time. The genes are TRBV4-1 and TRBJ2-7; D is perhaps TRBD1 (5 bases). The germline V gene has CDR1 MGHRA and CDR2 YSYEKL. V was pared by 3 bases and J by 1 base, with 19 bases between. The CDR3 has 17 amino acids. The CDR3 nucleotides read TGCGCCAGCAGCCAGGAAACAACAGGAGCCCTTTCCTACGAGCAGTACTTC. Encoded protein: CASSQETTGALSYEQYF.

In nucleotides, the CDR3 is TGTGCCAGCTCACCACGAGCGAGCTACTACGAGCAGTACTTC. Amino acids: CASSPRASYYEQYF. The J gene is TRBJ2-7, the V gene TRBV18; the D is unclear. Germline CDR1 is KGHSH and CDR2 is LQKENI. Trimming took 1 base from V and 3 from J, leaving 10 bases between them. The CDR3 spans 14 residues.

The genes are TRBV19 and TRBJ2-4, with 13 positions matching TRBD2. This CDR3 is 16 amino acids long. CDR1 and CDR2 from the germline V gene are LNHDA and SQIVND (reference sequence). V was clipped by 5 bases and J by 8 bases; unmatched bases: 9. The CDR3 DNA sequence: TGTGCCAGTAGTCTCTCGACTAGCGGGGGGAGGGACATTCAGTACTTC. It codes for CASSLSTSGGRDIQYF.

The CDR3 DNA reads as TGCGCCAGCCGGACTAGCGGGAGTTCCTACAATGAGCAGTTCTTC. As protein: CASRTSGSSYNEQFF. The rearrangement joins TRBV4-1 to TRBJ2-1, with 13 bases that match TRBD2. This CDR3 is built from 15 residues. Trimming cost V 8 bases and J 1 base; bases outside gene matches: 2. In germline, CDR1 is MGHRA, CDR2 YSYEKL.

This clone has ten or more counts. V is TRBV6-1 and J is TRBJ2-7, with D perhaps TRBD1 (5 bases). Germline V gene lookup returns CDR1 MNHNS and CDR2 SASEGT. The CDR3 is made up of 14 amino acids. V was clipped by 2 bases and J by 1 base, with 9 bases between them. CDR3 in amino acids: CASSELQGSYEQYF. DNA for the CDR3: TGTGCCAGCAGTGAACTGCAGGGATCCTACGAGCAGTACTTC.

The CDR3: CASTPTVANEKLFF. In DNA, the CDR3 is TGTGCCAGCACCCCGACAGTTGCTAATGAAAAACTGTTTTTT. The V call is TRBV6-1, the J call TRBJ1-4; the D gene is possibly TRBD1 (5 bases). There are 14 residues in the CDR3. Between the trimmed V and J ends, which lost 7 bases and 3 bases, there was a span of 12 bases. Germline CDR1 is MNHNS and CDR2 is SASEGT.

The chain employs TRBV5-1 and TRBJ2-7; D is possibly TRBD1 (6 bases). The CDR3 consists of 15 residues. Trimming left V 3 bases short and J 0 bases short, with 13 bases between. The V gene's germline CDR1 is SGHRS and CDR2 YFSETQ. CDR3 region: CASSSAGALSYEQYF. As DNA, the CDR3 is TGCGCCAGCAGCTCAGCAGGGGCTCTCTCCTACGAGCAGTACTTC.

The chain uses TRBV5-6 and TRBJ1-1; 8 nucleotides match TRBD1. CDR3 length: 15 amino acids. The trim removed 6 bases at V and 1 base at J, leaving 8 bases unmatched. Per germline, CDR1 SGHDT and CDR2 YYEEEE. The CDR3 sequence: CASTRQGLGNTEAFF. The CDR3, as DNA: TGTGCCAGCACCCGACAGGGGTTGGGGAACACTGAAGCTTTCTTT.

The chain uses TRBV30 and TRBJ2-3; D is undetermined. Germline assignment: CDR1 GTSNPN and CDR2 SVGIG (reference sequence). With 0 bases removed from V and 2 bases from J, the gap between germline ends came to 15 bases. The CDR3 extends over 16 amino acids. The CDR3 DNA sequence: TGTGCCTGGAGTGTAGAACCCCGGTTCGACACAGATACGCAGTATTTT. It is translated as CAWSVEPRFDTDTQYF.

The chain carries TRBV27 and TRBJ2-7, with D tentatively TRBD1 (6 bases). Trimming left V 2 bases short and J 1 base short, with 6 bases between. In germline, CDR1 is MNHEY, CDR2 SMNVEV (reference sequence). The CDR3 length is 13 residues. CDR3 DNA sequence: TGTGCCAGCAGTTTAGACAGGTCCTACGAGCAGTACTTC. Amino acids: CASSLDRSYEQYF.

The V gene is TRBV24-1, the J gene TRBJ2-6; 12 bases line up with TRBD1. V lost 9 bases and J lost 2; bases outside the gene matches: 16. This CDR3 is built from 20 residues. Per the germline V gene, CDR1 is KGHDR and CDR2 is SFDVKD. CDR3 loop: CATRGGGTGGMIPGANVLTF. DNA of the CDR3: TGTGCCACCCGTGGGGGGGGGACAGGGGGCATGATTCCTGGGGCCAACGTCCTGACTTTC.

V and J are TRBV11-2 and TRBJ1-5, with 8 bases lining up with TRBD1. The ends lost 4 bases at V and 0 bases at J; junction bases unmatched: 5. CDR3 size: 16 residues. Looked up from germline, CDR1 is SGHAT and CDR2 is FQNNGV. CDR3 nucleotides: TGTGCCAGCAGCTCTGGACAGGGCAATAGCAATCAGCCCCAGCATTTT. Protein product: CASSSGQGNSNQPQHF.

CDR3 protein: CASSSLGTESNYGYTF. The CDR3, as DNA: TGTGCCAGTAGTTCCCTCGGGACAGAGTCTAACTATGGCTACACCTTC. The chain links TRBV19 to TRBJ1-2; 7 nucleotides match TRBD1. Trimming cost V 5 bases and J 0 bases; bases outside gene matches: 9. CDR1 is LNHDA, CDR2 SQIVND, per germline (reference sequence). CDR3 length: 16 amino acids.